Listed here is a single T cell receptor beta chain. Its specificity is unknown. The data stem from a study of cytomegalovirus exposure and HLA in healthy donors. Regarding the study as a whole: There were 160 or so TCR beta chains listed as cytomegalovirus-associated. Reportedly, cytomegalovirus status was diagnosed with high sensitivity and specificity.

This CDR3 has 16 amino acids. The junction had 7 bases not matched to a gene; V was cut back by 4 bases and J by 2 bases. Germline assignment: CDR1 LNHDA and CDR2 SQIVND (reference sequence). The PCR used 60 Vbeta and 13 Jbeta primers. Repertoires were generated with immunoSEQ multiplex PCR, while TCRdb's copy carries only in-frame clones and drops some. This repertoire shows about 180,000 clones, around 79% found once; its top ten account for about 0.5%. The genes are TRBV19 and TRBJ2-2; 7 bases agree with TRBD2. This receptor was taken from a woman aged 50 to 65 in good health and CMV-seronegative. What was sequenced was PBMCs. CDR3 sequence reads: CASSTPGLVNTGELFF. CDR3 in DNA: TGTGCCAGTAGTACCCCCGGACTAGTCAACACCGGGGAGCTGTTTTTT.